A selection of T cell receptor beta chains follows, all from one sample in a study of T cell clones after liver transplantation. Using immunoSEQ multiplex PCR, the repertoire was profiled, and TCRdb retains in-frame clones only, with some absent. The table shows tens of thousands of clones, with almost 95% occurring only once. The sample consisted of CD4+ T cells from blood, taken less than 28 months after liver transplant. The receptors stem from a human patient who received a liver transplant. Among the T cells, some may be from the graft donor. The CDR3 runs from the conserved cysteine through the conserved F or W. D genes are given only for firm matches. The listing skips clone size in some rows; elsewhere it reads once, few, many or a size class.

CDR3aa: CASSSQHGLNTEAFF
CDR3nt: TGTGCCAGCAGCTCCCAGCACGGCCTGAACACTGAAGCTTTCTTT
j_gene: TRBJ1-1
v_gene: TRBV13
abundance: once
d_gene: -

CDR3aa: CASSLYSRTSGRASYNEQFF
CDR3nt: TGTGCCAGCAGCTTATATTCCAGGACTAGCGGGAGGGCCTCCTACAATGAGCAGTTCTTC
j_gene: TRBJ2-1
v_gene: TRBV13
abundance: -
d_gene: TRBD2

CDR3aa: CATQSHYGYTF
CDR3nt: TGTGCCACCCAAAGCCACTATGGCTACACCTTC
j_gene: TRBJ1-2
v_gene: TRBV25-1
abundance: -
d_gene: -

CDR3aa: CASSLSGRGDTQYF
CDR3nt: TGTGCTAGCAGCCTTAGCGGGAGGGGGGATACGCAGTATTTT
j_gene: TRBJ2-3
v_gene: TRBV7-7
abundance: -
d_gene: TRBD2

CDR3aa: CASSWKDSLSTDTQYF
CDR3nt: TGTGCCAGCAGCTGGAAGGACTCCTTGAGCACAGATACGCAGTATTTT
j_gene: TRBJ2-3
v_gene: TRBV7-9
abundance: -
d_gene: -

CDR3aa: CASSFRTGGSYEQYF
CDR3nt: TGCGCCAGCAGCTTCAGGACAGGGGGCTCTTACGAGCAGTACTTC
j_gene: TRBJ2-7
v_gene: TRBV5-1
abundance: -
d_gene: TRBD1

CDR3aa: CASSLGLNAKNIQYF
CDR3nt: TGTGCCAGCAGCTTAGGTTTGAATGCCAAAAACATTCAGTACTTC
j_gene: TRBJ2-4
v_gene: TRBV7-8
abundance: -
d_gene: -

CDR3aa: CASISGRGTGTDTQYF
CDR3nt: TGTGCCAGCATTTCTGGGAGGGGGACAGGCACAGATACGCAGTATTTT
j_gene: TRBJ2-3
v_gene: TRBV6-6
abundance: -
d_gene: -

CDR3aa: CASSLGTEAFF
CDR3nt: TGTGCCAGCAGTTTGGGGACTGAAGCTTTCTTT
j_gene: TRBJ1-1
v_gene: TRBV28
abundance: -
d_gene: -

CDR3aa: CAWSPGVGETQYF
CDR3nt: TGTGCCTGGAGCCCAGGGGTGGGAGAGACCCAGTACTTC
j_gene: TRBJ2-5
v_gene: TRBV30
abundance: -
d_gene: -

CDR3aa: CASSLAWGGNTIYF
CDR3nt: TGCGCCAGCAGCTTGGCATGGGGTGGAAACACCATATATTTT
j_gene: TRBJ1-3
v_gene: TRBV5-1
abundance: -
d_gene: -

CDR3aa: CASSPETGGTKNIQYF
CDR3nt: TGTGCCAGCTCACCGGAGACAGGGGGGACCAAAAACATTCAGTACTTC
j_gene: TRBJ2-4
v_gene: TRBV18
abundance: -
d_gene: TRBD1

CDR3aa: CASSPDRGTQYF
CDR3nt: TGCGCCAGCAGCCCGGACCGGGGGACCCAGTACTTC
j_gene: TRBJ2-5
v_gene: TRBV5-1
abundance: -
d_gene: -

CDR3aa: CASSLSGTGGKAFF
CDR3nt: TGTGCCAGCAGTTTATCCGGGACAGGGGGTAAGGCTTTCTTT
j_gene: TRBJ1-1
v_gene: TRBV28
abundance: -
d_gene: TRBD1

CDR3aa: CAWSSGGAADTQYF
CDR3nt: TGTGCCTGGAGTTCGGGGGGGGCAGCAGATACGCAGTATTTT
j_gene: TRBJ2-3
v_gene: TRBV30
abundance: -
d_gene: TRBD2

CDR3aa: CASSEPESYGYTF
CDR3nt: TGTGCCAGCAGTGAACCAGAGAGCTATGGCTACACCTTC
j_gene: TRBJ1-2
v_gene: TRBV25-1
abundance: -
d_gene: -

CDR3aa: CASSLGSTRAGHTQYF
CDR3nt: TGTGCCAGCAGCTTAGGCTCCACTCGGGCCGGGCATACGCAGTATTTT
j_gene: TRBJ2-3
v_gene: TRBV11-3
abundance: -
d_gene: -

CDR3aa: CASSSPTGQPNTEAFF
CDR3nt: TGTGCCAGCAGTTCCCCGACGGGACAGCCGAACACTGAAGCTTTCTTT
j_gene: TRBJ1-1
v_gene: TRBV27
abundance: -
d_gene: TRBD1

CDR3aa: CASLSGGRGGKNIQYF
CDR3nt: TGTGCCAGCCTCTCAGGGGGGCGCGGAGGCAAAAACATTCAGTACTTC
j_gene: TRBJ2-4
v_gene: TRBV7-9
abundance: -
d_gene: -

CDR3aa: CASSAGYGEQYF
CDR3nt: TGTGCCAGCAGTGCAGGTTACGGCGAGCAGTACTTC
j_gene: TRBJ2-7
v_gene: TRBV6-1
abundance: -
d_gene: -

CDR3aa: CASSTGGAGSYEQYF
CDR3nt: TGTGCCAGTAGTACAGGGGGCGCTGGGTCCTACGAGCAGTACTTC
j_gene: TRBJ2-7
v_gene: TRBV19
abundance: -
d_gene: TRBD1

CDR3aa: CANQRGGAGGTDTQYF
CDR3nt: TGTGCCAACCAGCGGGGAGGCGCCGGAGGCACAGATACGCAGTATTTT
j_gene: TRBJ2-3
v_gene: TRBV10-3
abundance: -
d_gene: TRBD2

CDR3aa: CASSLQAEQYF
CDR3nt: TGTGCCAGCAGTTTACAAGCGGAGCAGTACTTC
j_gene: TRBJ2-7
v_gene: TRBV28
abundance: -
d_gene: -